This T cell receptor beta chain was found in a study of CD8 T cells in ankylosing spondylitis. A word on this clonotype: Its specificity is not known.

Whole-study findings and limits: Seemingly characteristic of ankylosing spondylitis blood was a TCR beta motif consisting of about 8 highly homologous variants.

Using its own MiXCR run on the 5' RACE reads, TCRdb lists one record per CDR3 protein. The repertoire holds a few hundred thousand distinct CDR3 sequences, with under 25% as singletons. The germline gives CDR1 SGHTA, CDR2 FQGNSA. The CDR3 loop spans 16 amino acids. Trimming cost V 1 base and J 5 bases, with 14 bases left between them. The source is a male donor with ankylosing spondylitis. The chain employs TRBV7-2 and TRBJ1-4; D gene unclear. The sample comprised blood, either unsorted or a sorted T cell fraction (not recorded which). The CDR3 loop reads CASSLDFRGSNEKLFF. The CDR3 region has the DNA TGTGCCAGCAGCTTAGATTTCAGAGGGTCGAATGAAAAACTGTTTTTT. Full variable domain (rest looked up from reference TRBV7-2 and TRBJ1-4): GAGVSQSPSNKVTEKGKDVELRCDPISGHTALYWYRQSLGQGLEFLIYFQGNSAPDKSGLPSDRFSAERTGGSVSTLTIQRTQQEDSAVYLCASSLDFRGSNEKLFFGSGTQLSVL.